A selection of T cell receptor beta chains follows, all from one sample in a study of T cell responses to AZD1222 COVID-19 vaccine. This table comes from immunoSEQ multiplex PCR, and its TCRdb copy is limited to in-frame clones, with some not included. The sample has about 70,000 clones; roughly 87% are singletons. Specimen: peripheral blood, collected on day 0 of MenACWY control vaccination. The receptors stem from an adult in good health. Both conserved end residues are part of each CDR3. The D gene is left open where the match is weak. Some rows have no size entry. The others give once, few or many, or a class for an expanded clone.

j_call: TRBJ2-7
d_call: .
v_call: TRBV9
clone_size: .
cdr3_nt: TGTGCCAGCAGCTCCCATGTGGGGGGCTTCTACGAGCAGTACTTC
cdr3_aa: CASSSHVGGFYEQYF

j_call: TRBJ1-6
d_call: .
v_call: TRBV3-1/TRBV3-2
clone_size: .
cdr3_nt: TGTGCCAGCAGCCCTAGAAAGACGGCTAGGAGCTATAATTCACCCCTCCACTTT
cdr3_aa: CASSPRKTARSYNSPLHF

j_call: TRBJ2-1
d_call: .
v_call: TRBV11-3
clone_size: .
cdr3_nt: TGTGCCAGCAGCTCCCGGGTGGGAACGGGTGAGCAGTTCTTC
cdr3_aa: CASSSRVGTGEQFF

j_call: TRBJ2-2
d_call: .
v_call: TRBV24-1
clone_size: .
cdr3_nt: TGTGCCACCAGTGATTTTGAACAGAACACCGGGGAGCTGTTTTTT
cdr3_aa: CATSDFEQNTGELFF

j_call: TRBJ2-1
d_call: TRBD2
v_call: TRBV19
clone_size: .
cdr3_nt: TGTGCCAGTAGTCTGACTAGCGGGGGCCCCAATGAGCAGTTCTTC
cdr3_aa: CASSLTSGGPNEQFF

j_call: TRBJ1-4
d_call: TRBD1
v_call: TRBV4-3
clone_size: .
cdr3_nt: TGCGCCAGCAGCCAAGGACAGGGGGGATGGGGAAGGGAGGTACTGTTTTTT
cdr3_aa: CASSQGQGGWGREVLFF

j_call: TRBJ1-5
d_call: TRBD1
v_call: TRBV20-1
clone_size: .
cdr3_nt: TGCAGTGCTAGTTCTGACAGGGGAGGCAATCAGCCCCAGCATTTT
cdr3_aa: CSASSDRGGNQPQHF

j_call: TRBJ1-2
d_call: .
v_call: TRBV11-2
clone_size: few
cdr3_nt: TGTGCCAGCAGCTTAGGTCCTCTCTATGGCTACACCTTC
cdr3_aa: CASSLGPLYGYTF

j_call: TRBJ1-2
d_call: TRBD1
v_call: TRBV30
clone_size: .
cdr3_nt: TGTGCCTGGGACCTGACAGGGGGCACCTATGGCTACACCTTC
cdr3_aa: CAWDLTGGTYGYTF

j_call: TRBJ1-6
d_call: .
v_call: TRBV27
clone_size: .
cdr3_nt: TGTGCCAGCAGTCCCACCCGGACGGTTTATAATTCACCCCTCCACTTT
cdr3_aa: CASSPTRTVYNSPLHF

j_call: TRBJ2-5
d_call: .
v_call: TRBV19
clone_size: .
cdr3_nt: TGTGCCAGTAGTATGAATGGAGGGCAAGAGACCCAGTACTTC
cdr3_aa: CASSMNGGQETQYF

j_call: TRBJ2-5
d_call: .
v_call: TRBV9
clone_size: .
cdr3_nt: TGTGCCATCGTCCGGGCGGCCCAAGAGACCCAGTACTTC
cdr3_aa: CAIVRAAQETQYF

j_call: TRBJ2-2
d_call: TRBD1
v_call: TRBV9
clone_size: few
cdr3_nt: TGTGCCAGCAGCGTAGAGGACAGGAAGACCGGGGAGCTGTTTTTT
cdr3_aa: CASSVEDRKTGELFF

j_call: TRBJ1-1
d_call: .
v_call: TRBV11-2
clone_size: .
cdr3_nt: TGTGCCAGCAGCTCCCAGACAGGGAACACTGAAGCTTTCTTT
cdr3_aa: CASSSQTGNTEAFF

j_call: TRBJ2-1
d_call: TRBD2
v_call: TRBV7-9
clone_size: .
cdr3_nt: TGTGCCAGCAGCTCAACTCTAGCGGGGGGGCCGAATGAGCAGTTCTTC
cdr3_aa: CASSSTLAGGPNEQFF

j_call: TRBJ2-3
d_call: .
v_call: TRBV29-1
clone_size: .
cdr3_nt: TGCGCGGGGACACTCAGCACAGATACGCAGTATTTT
cdr3_aa: CAGTLSTDTQYF

j_call: TRBJ2-3
d_call: .
v_call: TRBV25-1
clone_size: .
cdr3_nt: TGTGCCAGCAGTGTTACAGATACGCAGTATTTT
cdr3_aa: CASSVTDTQYF

j_call: TRBJ1-5
d_call: .
v_call: TRBV11-2
clone_size: .
cdr3_nt: TGTGCCAGCAGCTTAGTCACAAATAGCAATCAGCCCCAGCATTTT
cdr3_aa: CASSLVTNSNQPQHF

j_call: TRBJ1-1
d_call: .
v_call: TRBV11-2
clone_size: few
cdr3_nt: TGTGCCAGCAGCTTAGATCCCGGACGAGGGGTAGCTTTCTTT
cdr3_aa: CASSLDPGRGVAFF

j_call: TRBJ2-7
d_call: .
v_call: TRBV9
clone_size: once
cdr3_nt: TGTGCCAGCAGCGTGAGGGGCTCCGAAGCCTACGAGCAGTACTTC
cdr3_aa: CASSVRGSEAYEQYF

j_call: TRBJ1-2
d_call: .
v_call: TRBV18
clone_size: .
cdr3_nt: TGTGCCAGCTCACCTAATAACTATGGCTACACCTTC
cdr3_aa: CASSPNNYGYTF

j_call: TRBJ2-7
d_call: .
v_call: TRBV25-1
clone_size: .
cdr3_nt: TGTGCCAGCAGCGAGACACTAGCCGGCTCCTACGAGCAGTACTTC
cdr3_aa: CASSETLAGSYEQYF

j_call: TRBJ1-2
d_call: .
v_call: TRBV11-2
clone_size: .
cdr3_nt: TGTGCCAGCAGCTTACAGGCAGCCAACTATGGCTACACCTTC
cdr3_aa: CASSLQAANYGYTF

j_call: TRBJ1-2
d_call: .
v_call: TRBV27
clone_size: .
cdr3_nt: TGTGCCTCTCGACAACAGGCAAATGGAGGCTACACCTTC
cdr3_aa: CASRQQANGGYTF

j_call: TRBJ2-1
d_call: .
v_call: TRBV9
clone_size: .
cdr3_nt: TGTGCCAGCAGCGTTACTCCGACGTCCGGTGAGCAGTTCTTC
cdr3_aa: CASSVTPTSGEQFF

j_call: TRBJ2-7
d_call: .
v_call: TRBV18
clone_size: .
cdr3_nt: TGTGCCAGCTCATCAGATTCCTACGAGCAGTACTTC
cdr3_aa: CASSSDSYEQYF

j_call: TRBJ2-5
d_call: .
v_call: TRBV3-1/TRBV3-2
clone_size: .
cdr3_nt: TGTGCCAGCAGCCAAGACCGGGACTTCCTCCAGGAGACCCAGTACTTC
cdr3_aa: CASSQDRDFLQETQYF

j_call: TRBJ2-3
d_call: TRBD1
v_call: TRBV5-1
clone_size: .
cdr3_nt: TGCGCCAGCAGCTTGGGGGACAGGGCAGGGACAGATACGCAGTATTTT
cdr3_aa: CASSLGDRAGTDTQYF

j_call: TRBJ1-2
d_call: .
v_call: TRBV12-3/TRBV12-4
clone_size: .
cdr3_nt: TGTGCCAGCAGTTTGAATCGAGGGACTGGCTACACCTTC
cdr3_aa: CASSLNRGTGYTF

j_call: TRBJ1-1
d_call: .
v_call: TRBV11-3
clone_size: .
cdr3_nt: TGTGCCAGCAGCTTAGAAGCAGGAAGGGGAAACACTGAAGCTTTCTTT
cdr3_aa: CASSLEAGRGNTEAFF

j_call: TRBJ2-2
d_call: TRBD2
v_call: TRBV7-2
clone_size: .
cdr3_nt: TGTGCCAGCAGCTTGGGCAGATTAGCGGGCCTGGGCGGGGAGCTGTTTTTT
cdr3_aa: CASSLGRLAGLGGELFF

j_call: TRBJ1-4
d_call: .
v_call: TRBV7-9
clone_size: .
cdr3_nt: TGTGCCAGCAGCCTTAACAGCGCAGGGACAAACGAAAAACTGTTTTTT
cdr3_aa: CASSLNSAGTNEKLFF

j_call: TRBJ1-3
d_call: TRBD1
v_call: TRBV30
clone_size: .
cdr3_nt: TGTGCCTGGGTCAACGAGCCGTTCAGGGGGATCCCAAACACCATATATTTT
cdr3_aa: CAWVNEPFRGIPNTIYF

j_call: TRBJ2-7
d_call: .
v_call: TRBV19
clone_size: few
cdr3_nt: TGTGCCAGTAGGTCCCAGGGGGGCCTCCCCTACGAGCAGTACTTC
cdr3_aa: CASRSQGGLPYEQYF

j_call: TRBJ2-4
d_call: .
v_call: TRBV30
clone_size: .
cdr3_nt: TGTGCCTGGAGTGTAGGGAACCTCGGGGGCATTCAGTACTTC
cdr3_aa: CAWSVGNLGGIQYF

j_call: TRBJ2-3
d_call: .
v_call: TRBV3-1/TRBV3-2
clone_size: .
cdr3_nt: TGTGCCAGCAGCCAATTGGCAGCCGGAACCTCTAGCACAGATACGCAGTATTTT
cdr3_aa: CASSQLAAGTSSTDTQYF

j_call: TRBJ2-2
d_call: .
v_call: TRBV4-1
clone_size: .
cdr3_nt: TGCGCCAGCAGCCAAGAGGCCAGGGTCGCCGGGGAGCTGTTTTTT
cdr3_aa: CASSQEARVAGELFF

j_call: TRBJ2-7
d_call: .
v_call: TRBV11-2
clone_size: .
cdr3_nt: TGTGCCAGCAGCTTAGACGGGACATCAAGGGGCTCCTACGAGCAGTACTTC
cdr3_aa: CASSLDGTSRGSYEQYF

j_call: TRBJ1-5
d_call: .
v_call: TRBV10-1
clone_size: .
cdr3_nt: TGCGCCAGCAGTGAGAGTGGTTTGAGTCAGCCCCAGCATTTT
cdr3_aa: CASSESGLSQPQHF

j_call: TRBJ1-5
d_call: .
v_call: TRBV28
clone_size: .
cdr3_nt: TGTGCCAGCAGTTCGGGACTCCGTAGCAATCAGCCCCAGCATTTT
cdr3_aa: CASSSGLRSNQPQHF

j_call: TRBJ2-7
d_call: .
v_call: TRBV5-1
clone_size: .
cdr3_nt: TGCGCCAGCAGCTTGGACAGTTCGTCCTCCTACGAGCAGTACTTC
cdr3_aa: CASSLDSSSSYEQYF

j_call: TRBJ1-5
d_call: .
v_call: TRBV19
clone_size: .
cdr3_nt: TGTGCCAGTAGTATGGTTTACAGGGAGAATCAGCCCCAGCATTTT
cdr3_aa: CASSMVYRENQPQHF

j_call: TRBJ2-5
d_call: .
v_call: TRBV2
clone_size: .
cdr3_nt: TGTGCCAGCAGTGAATCTAAGGGGATGGAGACCCAGTACTTC
cdr3_aa: CASSESKGMETQYF

j_call: TRBJ1-5
d_call: .
v_call: TRBV28
clone_size: .
cdr3_nt: TGTGCCAGCAGCGTCAACACGCAGAGTCGGCCCCAGCATTTT
cdr3_aa: CASSVNTQSRPQHF

j_call: TRBJ1-1
d_call: .
v_call: TRBV4-2
clone_size: .
cdr3_nt: TGTGCCAGCAGGCTACAGGCCCGTTGGGCCACTGAAGCTTTCTTT
cdr3_aa: CASRLQARWATEAFF

j_call: TRBJ1-3
d_call: .
v_call: TRBV6-2/TRBV6-3
clone_size: .
cdr3_nt: TGTGCCAGCAGCCCTCTTCCCCGGTTTAGTTCTGGAAACACCATATATTTT
cdr3_aa: CASSPLPRFSSGNTIYF

j_call: TRBJ1-1
d_call: .
v_call: TRBV7-2
clone_size: .
cdr3_nt: TGTGCCAGCAGCTTAGGTCCGATGAACACTGAAGCTTTCTTT
cdr3_aa: CASSLGPMNTEAFF

j_call: TRBJ2-5
d_call: .
v_call: TRBV10-3
clone_size: .
cdr3_nt: TGTGCCGTCTCTGACACCCAAGAGACCCAGTACTTC
cdr3_aa: CAVSDTQETQYF

j_call: TRBJ1-1
d_call: TRBD1
v_call: TRBV10-3
clone_size: .
cdr3_nt: TGTGCCACCGTAACCGGGACAGGGGGCACTGAAGCTTTCTTT
cdr3_aa: CATVTGTGGTEAFF

j_call: TRBJ1-4
d_call: .
v_call: TRBV5-1
clone_size: .
cdr3_nt: TGCGCCAGCAGGGCCCACAAGGGGGGTGAAAAACTGTTTTTT
cdr3_aa: CASRAHKGGEKLFF

j_call: TRBJ2-2
d_call: TRBD2
v_call: TRBV5-4
clone_size: .
cdr3_nt: TGTGCCAGCAACCCAGGACTAGGGGGGGAGCTGTTTTTT
cdr3_aa: CASNPGLGGELFF

j_call: TRBJ1-2
d_call: TRBD1
v_call: TRBV6-2/TRBV6-3
clone_size: .
cdr3_nt: TGTGCCAGCAGTTTCCCGGTGACAGGGGAGAACACCTTC
cdr3_aa: CASSFPVTGENTF

j_call: TRBJ2-6
d_call: .
v_call: TRBV9
clone_size: .
cdr3_nt: TGTGCCAGCAGCGTAAGCCACACCGGAAACTCTGGGGCCAACGTCCTGACTTTC
cdr3_aa: CASSVSHTGNSGANVLTF

j_call: TRBJ2-3
d_call: .
v_call: TRBV7-9
clone_size: once
cdr3_nt: TGTGCCAGCAGCGCACCCCGGGTTACAGATACGCAGTATTTT
cdr3_aa: CASSAPRVTDTQYF

j_call: TRBJ2-3
d_call: .
v_call: TRBV5-1
clone_size: .
cdr3_nt: TGCGCCAGCAGCTTGTGGAGCGGGTCTGATGGCGATACGCAGTATTTT
cdr3_aa: CASSLWSGSDGDTQYF

j_call: TRBJ2-3
d_call: TRBD2
v_call: TRBV4-2
clone_size: .
cdr3_nt: TGTGCCAGCAGCCAAACCTTCGGACTAGCGGGGGTCACAGATACGCAGTATTTT
cdr3_aa: CASSQTFGLAGVTDTQYF

j_call: TRBJ1-1
d_call: .
v_call: TRBV6-1
clone_size: .
cdr3_nt: TGTGCCAGCAGTGAAGAGGGACGGAGGGCTAACGGGGCTTTCTTT
cdr3_aa: CASSEEGRRANGAFF